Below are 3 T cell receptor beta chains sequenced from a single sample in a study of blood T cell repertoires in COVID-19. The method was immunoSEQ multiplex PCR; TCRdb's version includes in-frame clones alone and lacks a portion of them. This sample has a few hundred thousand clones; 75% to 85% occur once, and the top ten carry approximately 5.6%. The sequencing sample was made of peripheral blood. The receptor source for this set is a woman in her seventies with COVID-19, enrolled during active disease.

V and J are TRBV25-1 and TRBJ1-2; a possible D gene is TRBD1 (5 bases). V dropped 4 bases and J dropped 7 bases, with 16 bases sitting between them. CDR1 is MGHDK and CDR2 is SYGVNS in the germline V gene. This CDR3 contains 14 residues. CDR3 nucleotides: TGTGCCAGCAGTGCCGCGAGTAGGGGTCTTGGCTACACCTTC. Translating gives CASSAASRGLGYTF.

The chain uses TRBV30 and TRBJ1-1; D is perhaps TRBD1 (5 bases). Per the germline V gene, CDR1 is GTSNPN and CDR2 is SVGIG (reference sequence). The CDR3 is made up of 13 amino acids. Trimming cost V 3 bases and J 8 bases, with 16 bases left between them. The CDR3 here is CAWRLMGGTEAFF. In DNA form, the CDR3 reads TGTGCCTGGAGGTTAATGGGGGGTACCGAAGCTTTCTTT.

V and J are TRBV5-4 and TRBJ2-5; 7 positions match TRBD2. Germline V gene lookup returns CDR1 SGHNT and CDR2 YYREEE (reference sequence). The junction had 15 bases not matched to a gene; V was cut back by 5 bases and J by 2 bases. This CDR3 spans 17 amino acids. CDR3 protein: CASRWGGSLGAQETQYF. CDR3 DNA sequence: TGTGCCAGCAGGTGGGGGGGGAGTCTAGGTGCGCAAGAGACCCAGTACTTC.